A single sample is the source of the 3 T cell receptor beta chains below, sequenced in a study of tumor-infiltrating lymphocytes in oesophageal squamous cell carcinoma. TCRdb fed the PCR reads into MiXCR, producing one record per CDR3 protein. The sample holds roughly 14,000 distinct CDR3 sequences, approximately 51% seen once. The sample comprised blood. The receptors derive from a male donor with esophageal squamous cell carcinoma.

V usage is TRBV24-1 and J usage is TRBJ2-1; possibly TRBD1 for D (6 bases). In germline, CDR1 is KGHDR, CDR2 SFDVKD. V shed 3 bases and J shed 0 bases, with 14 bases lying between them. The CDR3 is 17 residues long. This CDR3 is CATSDTTTGSSYNEQFF. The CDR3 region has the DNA TGTGCCACCAGTGATACCACTACAGGGAGCTCCTACAATGAGCAGTTCTTC.

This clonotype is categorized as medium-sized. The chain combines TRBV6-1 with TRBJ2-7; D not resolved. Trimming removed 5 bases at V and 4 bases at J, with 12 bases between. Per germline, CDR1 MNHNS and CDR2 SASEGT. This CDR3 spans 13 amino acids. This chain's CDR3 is CASSRDIFYEQYF. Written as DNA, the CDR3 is TGTGCCAGCAGTCGAGACATTTTTTACGAGCAGTACTTC.

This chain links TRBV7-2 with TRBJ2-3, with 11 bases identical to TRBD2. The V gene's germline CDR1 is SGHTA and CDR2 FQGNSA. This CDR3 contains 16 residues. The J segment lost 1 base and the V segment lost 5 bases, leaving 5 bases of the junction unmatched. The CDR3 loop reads CASSLNSGRGTDTQYF. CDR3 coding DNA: TGTGCCAGCAGCCTAAATAGCGGGAGGGGCACAGATACGCAGTATTTT.